Below, 29 T cell receptor beta chains from the same sample are listed, as sequenced in a study of CD8 T cells in ankylosing spondylitis. Study results and limitations: A TCR beta motif made of 7 to 9 highly homologous variants seemed typical of ankylosing spondylitis blood.

Antigens of these TCRs are unknown. TCRdb passed the 5' RACE reads through MiXCR, listing each CDR3 protein once. The sample lists around 220,000 distinct CDR3 sequences, 18% occurring once. Sequences were obtained from blood, either unsorted or a sorted T cell fraction (not recorded which). These receptors were collected from a male donor with ankylosing spondylitis.

This clonotype was seen a handful of times. The V and J genes are TRBV27 and TRBJ2-2; D is ambiguous. Trimming pared 0 bases from V and 7 bases from J, leaving 3 bases between. Per germline, CDR1 MNHEY and CDR2 SMNVEV (reference sequence). This CDR3 comprises 12 residues. The DNA of the CDR3 is TGTGCCAGCAGTTTATCGCTCGGGGAGCTGTTTTTT. This translates into CASSLSLGELFF.

The V and J genes are TRBV10-1 and TRBJ1-2, with a tentative D call TRBD1 (6 bases). The V gene lost 7 bases and the J gene lost 8 bases, with 17 bases spanning the gap. The V gene's germline CDR1 is WNHNN and CDR2 SYGVQD (reference sequence). This CDR3 comprises 13 residues. Here the CDR3 DNA reads TGCGCCAGCATTCTAATGGGGGGGCGAGGCTACACCTTC. Its protein product is CASILMGGRGYTF.

This clonotype turned up a few times. The chain uses TRBV27 and TRBJ1-2; tentatively, D is TRBD1 (5 bases). The CDR3 has 16 residues. Germline V gives CDR1 MNHEY, CDR2 SMNVEV (reference sequence). V lost 4 bases, J lost 3 bases, and 18 bases lay in between. This CDR3 is CASSSRRTGGDYGYTF. CDR3 in DNA: TGTGCCAGCAGTTCAAGGAGGACCGGGGGTGACTATGGCTACACCTTC.

The chain couples TRBV5-1 to TRBJ2-2; TRBD2 matches at 10 bases. V lost 0 bases, J lost 6 bases, and 8 bases stayed unmatched. The CDR3 totals 17 residues. The germline CDR1 and CDR2 sequences are SGHRS and YFSETQ. The CDR3 DNA is TGCGCCAGCAGCTTGGGACCGGGACTAGCGAGCGCCGGGGAGCTGTTTTTT. It translates to CASSLGPGLASAGELFF.

This clonotype was detected a few times. The chain has TRBV20-1 and TRBJ1-6; 10 nucleotides agree with TRBD1. After removal of 0 bases from V and 8 bases from J, the junction contained 4 bases not matched to a gene. The CDR3 is 15 residues long. The germline CDR1 and CDR2 sequences are DFQATT and SNEGSKA (reference sequence). DNA for the CDR3: TGCAGTGCTAGAGACCGGGACAGGGGCTATTCACCCCTCCACTTT. Protein: CSARDRDRGYSPLHF.

This clonotype has a handful of counts. The chain recombines TRBV5-6 with TRBJ2-7; no reliable D call. V was clipped by 0 bases and J by 1 base, with 14 bases between them. Germline CDR1 reads SGHDT; CDR2 reads YYEEEE. CDR3 size: 16 residues. CDR3 in DNA: TGTGCCAGCAGCTTGGAAGGTAACTCACCATCCTACGAGCAGTACTTC. It yields the protein CASSLEGNSPSYEQYF.

The CDR3 spells CASSFRGLDYNEQFF. The CDR3 region has the DNA TGTGCCAGCAGTTTTAGGGGACTGGATTACAATGAGCAGTTCTTC. The rearrangement links TRBV12-3 or TRBV12-4 to TRBJ2-1, with TRBD2 as a possible D gene (6 bases). V was pared by 3 bases and J by 4 bases, with 13 bases between. The CDR3 is made up of 15 amino acids.

This clonotype appeared once. CDR3 nucleotide sequence: TGCAGTGCTAGAGACCCGGGACTAGACCGCGAGCAGTACTTC. This translates into CSARDPGLDREQYF. The V call is TRBV20-1, the J call TRBJ2-7, with TRBD2 matching 8 bases. The CDR3 consists of 14 residues. V lost 0 bases, J lost 6 bases, and 7 bases stayed unmatched. Germline assignment: CDR1 DFQATT and CDR2 SNEGSKA (reference sequence).

This clonotype was recorded a few times. The V and J genes are TRBV27 and TRBJ2-3; no clear D gene. The CDR3 length is 14 residues. Germline V gives CDR1 MNHEY, CDR2 SMNVEV (reference sequence). Trimming removed 6 bases at V and 4 bases at J, with 14 bases between. CDR3 bases: TGTGCCAGCAGCCGAACTGTCGTGTCAGATACGCAGTATTTT. Translation gives CASSRTVVSDTQYF.

This clonotype showed up just once. CDR3 in amino acids: CASSLISGSSYNEQFF. CDR3 bases: TGTGCCAGCAGCTTAATCAGCGGGAGCTCCTACAATGAGCAGTTCTTC. The gene calls are TRBV7-3 and TRBJ2-1, with 8 bases fitting TRBD2. This CDR3 is 16 amino acids long. Germline V gene lookup returns CDR1 SGHTA and CDR2 FQGTGA. Trimming removed 1 base from V and 0 bases from J; junction bases left unmatched: 2.

The chain couples TRBV7-9 to TRBJ2-7; tentative D call: TRBD1 (6 bases). The CDR3 runs to 16 residues. Germline lookup yields CDR1 SEHNR and CDR2 FQNEAQ (reference sequence). V gave up 1 base and J gave up 3 bases, with 16 bases separating them. The CDR3 sequence is CASSLVGVDRIYEQYF. Here the CDR3 DNA reads TGTGCCAGCAGCTTAGTAGGGGTCGACAGGATCTACGAGCAGTACTTC.

The chain has TRBV7-2 and TRBJ1-4, with D possibly matching TRBD1 (5 bases). This CDR3 region has 15 residues. In germline, CDR1 is SGHTA, CDR2 FQGNSA. Trimming removed 4 bases at V and 6 bases at J, with 15 bases between. CDR3 region: CASSSWGTWDEKLFF. The CDR3 bases are TGTGCCAGCAGCTCCTGGGGGACCTGGGATGAAAAACTGTTTTTT. Using reference TRBV7-2 and TRBJ1-4 for the parts outside the CDR3, the full variable domain is GAGVSQSPSNKVTEKGKDVELRCDPISGHTALYWYRQSLGQGLEFLIYFQGNSAPDKSGLPSDRFSAERTGGSVSTLTIQRTQQEDSAVYLCASSSWGTWDEKLFFGSGTQLSVL.

This clonotype was recorded once. The chain couples TRBV6-5 to TRBJ2-7; 9 bases line up with TRBD1. CDR3 length: 16 amino acids. V lost 2 bases and J lost 3; bases outside the gene matches: 8. Germline V gene sequence: CDR1 MNHEY, CDR2 SVGAGI. CDR3 sequence: CASSYRTGDDSYEQYF. The DNA for the CDR3 is TGTGCCAGCAGTTACCGGACAGGGGATGATAGCTACGAGCAGTACTTC.

The CDR3 coding sequence is TGTGCCAGCAGTTTAGCGCCTCAGGGGGTTGGTGAAAAACTGTTTTTT. Protein product: CASSLAPQGVGEKLFF. The J gene is TRBJ1-4, the V gene TRBV12-3 or TRBV12-4; TRBD1 matches at 7 bases. CDR3 size: 16 residues. V shed 0 bases and J 7 bases; nucleotides not matched to a gene: 8.

In this sample, this clonotype turned up a few times. The rearrangement joins TRBV6-2 or TRBV6-3 to TRBJ2-7; D possibly uses TRBD1 or TRBD2 (7 bases each). CDR3 length: 14 amino acids. V lost 2 bases, J lost 3 bases, and 11 bases lay in between. Germline CDR1 reads MNHEY; CDR2 reads SVGEGT. The CDR3 DNA is TGTGCCAGCAGTTACCAGGGGGGGGGCTACGAGCAGTACTTC. Translated: CASSYQGGGYEQYF.

This clonotype has just a few counts. The chain has TRBV15 and TRBJ2-1; 7 bases fit TRBD1. Per germline, CDR1 LNHNV and CDR2 YYDKDF (reference sequence). V lost 5 bases and J lost 4; bases outside the gene matches: 8. The CDR3 is 15 residues long. As DNA, the CDR3 is TGTGCCACCAGCCCGACAGGGAACCTTTACAATGAGCAGTTCTTC. Protein product: CATSPTGNLYNEQFF. Drawing the rest from reference TRBV15 and TRBJ2-1, the complete variable domain is DAMVIQNPRYQVTQFGKPVTLSCSQTLNHNVMYWYQQKSSQAPKLLFHYYDKDFNNEADTPDNFQSRRPNTSFCFLDIRSPGLGDTAMYLCATSPTGNLYNEQFFGPGTRLTVL.

Regarding this clonotype: An end of the junction does not agree with germline; a read error may underlie this. The rearrangement joins TRBV7-9 to TRBJ2-3; TRBD2 matches 9 bases. Germline values: CDR1 SEHNR, CDR2 FQNEAQ (reference sequence). The CDR3 loop spans 14 amino acids. In DNA, the CDR3 is TGTGCCAGCCCCCCCGGGACTAGCACAGATACGCAGTACTTT. Residues: CASPPGTSTDTQYF.

At least ten counts were recorded for this clonotype. The chain joins TRBV20-1 to TRBJ2-1; D is unresolved. Germline V gene lookup returns CDR1 DFQATT and CDR2 SNEGSKA (reference sequence). V was pared by 2 bases and J by 0 bases, with 14 bases between. The CDR3 has 16 residues. The CDR3 region is CSARSLFLSSYNEQFF. CDR3 nucleotide sequence: TGCAGTGCTAGATCCCTCTTCCTCAGCTCCTACAATGAGCAGTTCTTC.

This clonotype has only a few counts. The chain combines TRBV7-8 with TRBJ2-7, with D unclear. The CDR3 totals 15 residues. The ends were cut back, 0 bases at V and 5 bases at J, with 14 bases in the middle. In germline, CDR1 is SGHVS, CDR2 FQNEAQ. CDR3 DNA sequence: TGTGCCAGCAGCTTAGCGTTAGCTGGGTCCGACGAGCAGTACTTC. It codes for CASSLALAGSDEQYF.

V usage is TRBV2 and J usage is TRBJ2-7, with D possibly TRBD1 on 5 matching bases. The CDR3 extends over 16 amino acids. The germline V gene has CDR1 SNHLY and CDR2 FYNNEI. Trimming left V 5 bases short and J 0 bases short, with 17 bases between. CDR3 DNA: TGTGCCAGCAGTCCCTCAGGTTCAGGGTCCTCCTACGAGCAGTACTTC. It is translated as CASSPSGSGSSYEQYF.

The sample holds one count of this clonotype. The rearrangement uses TRBV6-5 and TRBJ1-1; 7 bases align to TRBD1. Germline assignment: CDR1 MNHEY and CDR2 SVGAGI. The ends lost 6 bases at V and 4 bases at J; junction bases unmatched: 2. This CDR3 has 12 residues. The CDR3 nucleotides read TGTGCCAGCAGAAACAGGGGCACTGAAGCTTTCTTT. This gives the protein CASRNRGTEAFF.

This clonotype was observed once. This sequence joins TRBV11-3 and TRBJ1-1, with TRBD1 identical over 8 bases. This CDR3 is built from 15 residues. Germline CDR1 SGHNT, CDR2 YENEEA. V lost 4 bases to trimming and J lost 1 base; unmatched junction nucleotides: 5. CDR3 protein: CASSSWTGQNTEAFF. The CDR3 DNA is TGTGCCAGCAGCTCGTGGACAGGGCAGAACACTGAAGCTTTCTTT. Complete variable domain (other parts from reference TRBV11-3 and TRBJ1-1): EAGVVQSPRYKIIEKKQPVAFWCNPISGHNTLYWYLQNLGQGPELLIRYENEEAVDDSQLPKDRFSAERLKGVDSTLKIQPAELGDSAVYLCASSSWTGQNTEAFFGQGTRLTVV.

This sequence joins TRBV28 and TRBJ2-5; 14 nucleotides align to TRBD2. Germline V gene sequence: CDR1 MDHEN, CDR2 SYDVKM. With 5 bases clipped from V and 4 bases from J, the junction kept 6 bases outside the gene matches. The CDR3 loop spans 16 amino acids. The CDR3 reads CASSPRTSGRTETQYF. The DNA of the CDR3 is TGTGCCAGCAGTCCCAGGACTAGCGGGAGGACAGAGACCCAGTACTTC.

The V and J genes are TRBV6-5 and TRBJ1-4; D uncertain. Germline lookup yields CDR1 MNHEY and CDR2 SVGAGI. The CDR3 is made up of 15 amino acids. The V and J ends lost 2 bases and 2 bases respectively, with 9 bases between them. CDR3 DNA sequence: TGTGCCAGCAGTTACGGGGTCTCGACTAATGAAAAACTGTTTTTT. Protein: CASSYGVSTNEKLFF.

This clonotype turned up a few times. The chain combines TRBV6-5 with TRBJ2-7; D tentatively reads TRBD1 or TRBD2 (5 bases each). This CDR3 has 14 amino acids. Germline-derived CDR1 and CDR2 are MNHEY and SVGAGI. V was shortened by 4 bases and J by 7 bases, with 17 bases between the two germline ends. CDR3 region: CASSLWQGVGEQYF. In DNA, the CDR3 is TGTGCCAGCAGTTTATGGCAGGGAGTCGGGGAGCAGTACTTC.

This clonotype was counted between two and nine times. The genes are TRBV29-1 and TRBJ2-1; the D gene is possibly TRBD2 (6 bases). Germline CDR1 is SQVTM and CDR2 is ANQGSEA. The CDR3 is 11 residues long. The ends were cut back, 6 bases at V and 9 bases at J, with 12 bases in the middle. CDR3 in amino acids: CSVVSGGEQFF. CDR3 nucleotides: TGCAGCGTGGTTAGCGGCGGTGAGCAGTTCTTC.

This clonotype was seen only a few times. The rearrangement links TRBV4-3 to TRBJ1-1; D is uncertain. Between the trimmed V and J ends, which lost 0 bases and 3 bases, there was a span of 11 bases. CDR3 length: 15 residues. CDR1 is LGHNA and CDR2 is YSLEER in the germline V gene. The CDR3 coding sequence is TGCGCCAGCAGCCAAGATCCAAATCCGGACACTGAAGCTTTCTTT. It yields the protein CASSQDPNPDTEAFF.

This clonotype was recorded at least ten times. A junction boundary mismatches the germline segment, possibly from a read error. The CDR3, as DNA: TGCGCCAGCAGCTTGGGACAGCTGAACACTGAAGCTTTCTTT. Translating it yields CASSLGQLNTEAFF. The gene calls are TRBV11-2 and TRBJ1-1, with 7 bases that match TRBD1. This CDR3 region has 14 residues. Germline V gene sequence: CDR1 SGHAT, CDR2 FQNNGV.

This clonotype was picked up a small number of times. CDR3 nucleotides: TGTGCCAGCAGCTTTGCTGGGGGAAACACCATATATTTT. This encodes CASSFAGGNTIYF. The chain combines TRBV7-9 with TRBJ1-3; D gene unclear. From germline, CDR1 is SEHNR and CDR2 FQNEAQ (reference sequence). This CDR3 is built from 13 residues. The V gene lost 3 bases and the J gene lost 4 bases, with 7 bases spanning the gap.